The text below deals with one T cell receptor beta chain. The data originate from a study of OX40 agonist ivuxolimab in advanced cancers. Germline assignment: CDR1 LGHNA and CDR2 YSLEER. This CDR3 contains 16 residues. The V gene end was trimmed by 0 bases and the J gene end by 3 bases; junction bases not matched to a gene: 2. The method was immunoSEQ multiplex PCR; TCRdb's version includes in-frame clones alone and lacks a portion of them. Among tens of thousands of clones listed, about 84% were seen once. This receptor was obtained from an adult with an advanced solid tumor such as melanoma, head and neck, liver or kidney cancer. The sequenced sample was CD4+ or CD8+ T cells sorted from blood, obtained in a trial of the OX40 agonist ivuxolimab. The chain couples TRBV4-3 to TRBJ2-1, with 10 bases that match TRBD1. CDR3 protein: CASSQDRTGGYNEQFF. CDR3 nucleotides: TGCGCCAGCAGCCAAGACAGGACAGGGGGCTACAATGAGCAGTTCTTC.